Listed below are T cell receptor beta chains from one sample, sequenced in a study of blood T cell repertoires in COVID-19. The protocol was immunoSEQ multiplex PCR, while the TCRdb copy is restricted to in-frame clones and leaves out a portion. The top ten hold roughly 1.2% of the sample, which has more than 95,000 clones, about 88% seen once. Sequencing used peripheral blood. These receptors all come from a woman older than 75 with acute or convalescent COVID-19. The CDR3 runs from the conserved cysteine through the conserved F or W. Fields, in order: V gene, J gene, D gene, clone size, CDR3 DNA, CDR3 protein. The D gene is left open where the match is weak. The size entry is marked missing in some rows and otherwise reads once, few, many or a size class.

>TRBV19|TRBJ1-3|TRBD1|once
TGTGCCAGCGCCCACCACAGGGGTACTGGAAACACCATATATTTT
CASAHHRGTGNTIYF
>TRBV28|TRBJ2-2|NA|NA
TGTGCCAGCAGTATATTGACTAGGCAGGCCACCGGGGAGCTGTTTTTT
CASSILTRQATGELFF
>TRBV5-1|TRBJ2-7|TRBD1|NA
TGCGCCAGCAGCTCCGGGACAGGTTCCTACGAGCAGTACTTC
CASSSGTGSYEQYF
>TRBV7-9|TRBJ1-2|TRBD1|once
TGTGCCAGCAGCTTTGAGGACAGGGGGGGCTACACCTTC
CASSFEDRGGYTF
>TRBV6-6|TRBJ2-5|NA|NA
TGTGCCAGCAGTCCCGGGAATCAAGAGACCCAGTACTTC
CASSPGNQETQYF
>TRBV14|TRBJ2-5|NA|NA
TGTGCCAGCAGTGGGGGCCCACAAGAGACCCAGTACTTC
CASSGGPQETQYF
>TRBV27|TRBJ2-3|NA|NA
TGTGCCAGCAGTTTATCGTTTTGGGGTAGCGGCACAGATACGCAGTATTTT
CASSLSFWGSGTDTQYF
>TRBV5-1|TRBJ1-2|NA|NA
TGCGCCAGCAGCTTGGGTGGAGGTGACGCATATGGCTACACCTTC
CASSLGGGDAYGYTF
>TRBV11-1|TRBJ1-3|NA|NA
TGTGCCAGCAGTTCCCGGAGGACCTCTGGAAACACCATATATTTT
CASSSRRTSGNTIYF
>TRBV5-1|TRBJ2-3|TRBD2|NA
TGCGCCAGCAGCTTGCCGGGAGGTGGAACAGATACGCAGTATTTT
CASSLPGGGTDTQYF
>TRBV6-2/TRBV6-3|TRBJ1-5|TRBD1|NA
TGTGCCAGCAGCTTGTTCCCAGGGGGTTTAAAAAATCAGCCCCAGCATTTT
CASSLFPGGLKNQPQHF
>TRBV20-1|TRBJ2-7|TRBD1|NA
TGCAGTGCTAGTAGGACAGGGGACGAGCAGTACTTC
CSASRTGDEQYF
>TRBV19|TRBJ1-5|TRBD1|NA
TGTGCCAGTAGTACTGCCCGACAGGGGGCTTTCAAGCCCCAGCATTTT
CASSTARQGAFKPQHF
>TRBV10-3|TRBJ2-6|TRBD1|NA
TGTGCCGTAAATTCAGGGGGCTCCGCCAACGTCCTGACTTTC
CAVNSGGSANVLTF
>TRBV3-1/TRBV3-2|TRBJ2-2|NA|NA
TGTGCCAGCACTTGCCCTACGAACACCGGGGAGCTGTTTTTT
CASTCPTNTGELFF
>TRBV29-1|TRBJ2-7|TRBD1|NA
TGCAGCGTTGAGGGGGTCCCGGGACAGGGGTCCTACGAGCAGTACTTC
CSVEGVPGQGSYEQYF
>TRBV7-3|TRBJ2-7|TRBD1|NA
TGTGCCAGCAGCTTAGATGTTTCGACAGGGGATTCCTACGAGCAGTACTTC
CASSLDVSTGDSYEQYF
>TRBV6-5|TRBJ1-5|TRBD1|few
TGTGCCAGCAGCTCAGACAGGGGGCCTCAGCCCCAGCATTTT
CASSSDRGPQPQHF
>TRBV18|TRBJ2-1|TRBD2|NA
TGTGCCAGCTCAGCAGGGACTAGCGGGAGTGTCTCTAGCTCCTACAATGAGCAGTTCTTC
CASSAGTSGSVSSSYNEQFF
>TRBV19|TRBJ2-6|TRBD2|NA
TGTGCCAGTAGTCTCCTCCGCGGGAGCTCTGGGGCCAACGTCCTGACTTTC
CASSLLRGSSGANVLTF
>TRBV19|TRBJ2-7|TRBD1|NA
TGTGCCAGTAGTCTCCGGGACAGGGGGCGTGAGCAGTACTTC
CASSLRDRGREQYF
>TRBV11-3|TRBJ2-5|TRBD2|NA
TGTGCCAGCAGCTTAAATGCAGGGAGGGGAGAGACCCAGTACTTC
CASSLNAGRGETQYF
>TRBV5-1|TRBJ1-2|NA|NA
TGCGCCAGCAGCTTGGATGGGGGGTCTAACTATGGCTACACCTTC
CASSLDGGSNYGYTF
>TRBV27|TRBJ2-2|NA|NA
TGTGCCAGCAGTTCCACCGGGACTCTAAACACCGGGGAGCTGTTTTTT
CASSSTGTLNTGELFF
>TRBV27|TRBJ2-2|TRBD2|NA
TGTGCCAGCAGACCCAGCGGGGAGAACACCGGGGAGCTGTTTTTT
CASRPSGENTGELFF
>TRBV9|TRBJ1-6|NA|NA
TGTGCCAGCAGCGTAGGACAGTTTGCGGCACCCCTCCACTTT
CASSVGQFAAPLHF
>TRBV5-1|TRBJ1-1|NA|once
TGCGCCAGCAGCTTGGGGGCCCCCAACACTGAAGCTTTCTTT
CASSLGAPNTEAFF
>TRBV5-4|TRBJ1-2|TRBD1|NA
TGTGCCAGCAGCCAGGGACAGAGTCTTAACTATGGCTACACCTTC
CASSQGQSLNYGYTF
>TRBV6-2/TRBV6-3|TRBJ1-2|TRBD1|NA
TGTGCCAGCAGTTCGTCGGACAGGATAACTATGGGCTACACCTTC
CASSSSDRITMGYTF
>TRBV19|TRBJ1-2|NA|NA
TGTGCCAGTAGTACCTGGGGGGGAGGCTACACCTTC
CASSTWGGGYTF
>TRBV15|TRBJ1-6|NA|NA
TGTGCCACCAGCAAGACAGTCTATGTCAATAATTCGCCCCTCCACTTT
CATSKTVYVNNSPLHF
>TRBV29-1|TRBJ2-7|NA|NA
TGCAGCGGGCTTGGGGTTCTCGGGGACGAGCAGTACTTC
CSGLGVLGDEQYF
>TRBV11-2|TRBJ1-4|NA|once
TGTGCCAGCAGCCGGAGCCCCGCAACTAATGAAAAACTGTTTTTT
CASSRSPATNEKLFF
>TRBV4-1|TRBJ2-5|TRBD2|NA
TGCGCCAGCAGCCAAGATTTTCTAGCGGGGGTTGAGACCCAGTACTTC
CASSQDFLAGVETQYF
>TRBV7-9|TRBJ1-3|NA|NA
TGTGCCAGCAGCCTCCTGGTTGGCGGAAACACCATATATTTT
CASSLLVGGNTIYF
>TRBV4-2|TRBJ2-7|NA|NA
TGTGCCAGCAGCCAAACGGTGACTGTGCGGCAGCGGAGCTCCTACGAGCAGTACTTC
CASSQTVTVRQRSSYEQYF
>TRBV28|TRBJ2-3|TRBD2|NA
TGTGCCAGCAGCTACCTTAGGACTAGCGGGATTGCGGATACGCAGTATTTT
CASSYLRTSGIADTQYF
>TRBV6-1|TRBJ2-5|TRBD2|NA
TGTGCCAGCAGTGAAGGGAGGTCGGCACTAGCGGGATTAGAGACCCAGTACTTC
CASSEGRSALAGLETQYF
>TRBV5-4|TRBJ1-2|NA|NA
TGTGCCAGCAGCTTGGGCAGAGAGGCAGCTAACTATGGCTACACCTTC
CASSLGREAANYGYTF
>TRBV3-1/TRBV3-2|TRBJ2-3|TRBD2|NA
TGTGCCAGCAGCTTTTTAACTAGCGGGAGAGGTACGCAGTATTTT
CASSFLTSGRGTQYF
>TRBV28|TRBJ2-2|TRBD2|NA
TGTGCCAGCAGCAGCGGGGCTCTTGGGACCGGGGAGCTGTTTTTT
CASSSGALGTGELFF
>TRBV9|TRBJ2-2|TRBD2|NA
TGTGCCAGCAGCGGACTGTGGGGGGAGGGCCTCACCGGGGAGCTGTTTTTT
CASSGLWGEGLTGELFF
>TRBV4-3|TRBJ2-4|NA|NA
TGCGCCAGCAGCCAAGAAGCGTGGGGACTAGCCAAAAACATTCAGTACTTC
CASSQEAWGLAKNIQYF
>TRBV9|TRBJ2-1|TRBD2|NA
TGTGCCAGCAGCGTAGGGGCTAGCGGGGGATACAATGAGCAGTTCTTC
CASSVGASGGYNEQFF
>TRBV2|TRBJ1-1|TRBD1|NA
TGTGCCAGCAGTGAGGTGGGACAGGGTTTTGGGACTGAAGCTTTCTTT
CASSEVGQGFGTEAFF
>TRBV18|TRBJ2-7|TRBD1|NA
TGTGCCAGCTCAGGACAGGGTCTGGGGTACGAGCAGTACTTC
CASSGQGLGYEQYF
>TRBV12-5|TRBJ2-3|NA|few
TGTGCTAGTGGTTTGGTGGGCGGGTCGGGAGATACGCAGTATTTT
CASGLVGGSGDTQYF
>TRBV3-1/TRBV3-2|TRBJ2-1|TRBD2|NA
TGTGCCAGCAGCCTTGGGACTAGCGGGACTCCGTTCTTC
CASSLGTSGTPFF
>TRBV7-7|TRBJ2-3|TRBD1|NA
TGTGCTAGCAGCTTGGGGACAGGGGCAACTAGCACAGATACGCAGTATTTT
CASSLGTGATSTDTQYF
>TRBV18|TRBJ1-1|NA|NA
TGTGCCAGCTCAGCGGGCGGTAACACTGAAGCTTTCTTT
CASSAGGNTEAFF